The 24 T cell receptor beta chains given below trace back to one sample, sequenced in a study of blood T cells in healthy people across ages. PCR was performed a second time for about 6 to 11 cycles using a sample-barcoded 5' primer and a J-beta primer mix. TCRdb analysed the 5' RACE reads with MiXCR anew, one entry per CDR3 protein. The sample shows hundreds of thousands of distinct CDR3 sequences, 25% to 35% of them seen only once. Input material: blood. Source of these receptors: a woman aged 80 or over in good health.

Comments on this clonotype: Germline and junction disagree at one end, which may indicate a read error. The chain couples TRBV24-1 to TRBJ2-1; perhaps D is TRBD1 or TRBD2 (5 bases each). The CDR3 covers 11 residues. From germline, CDR1 is KGHDR and CDR2 SFDVKD. DNA for the CDR3: TGTGCCGCCAGTGAGGGGTATGAGCAGTTCTTC. Translating gives CAASEGYEQFF.

The rearrangement links TRBV9 to TRBJ2-6; 11 bases are shared with TRBD1. The germline V gene encodes CDR1 SGDLS and CDR2 YYNGEE. The CDR3 contains 17 residues. With V trimmed by 2 bases and J by 2 bases, 3 bases remained unmatched. DNA for the CDR3: TGTGCCAGCAGCGTTGGGACAGGGGGGCCTGGGGCCAACGTCCTGACTTTC. It specifies CASSVGTGGPGANVLTF.

The V gene is TRBV19, the J gene TRBJ1-5; D is unclear. The V and J ends lost 5 bases and 1 base respectively, with 15 bases between them. This CDR3 has 16 amino acids. The germline V gene encodes CDR1 LNHDA and CDR2 SQIVND (reference sequence). Written as DNA, the CDR3 is TGTGCCAGTAGTCCCAAGATCATCGCCAGCAATCAGCCCCAGCATTTT. Translated: CASSPKIIASNQPQHF.

Only a few counts were recorded for this clonotype. The gene calls are TRBV20-1 and TRBJ1-2; TRBD1 matches at 7 bases. The CDR3 extends over 14 amino acids. V was clipped by 1 base and J by 1 base; unmatched bases: 3. CDR1 and CDR2 from the germline V gene are DFQATT and SNEGSKA (reference sequence). In DNA, the CDR3 is TGCAGTGCTAGAGTCCGACAGGGTAACTATGGCTACACCTTC. Its protein is CSARVRQGNYGYTF.

Worth noting for this clonotype: The junction shows a germline mismatch at one end, possibly a read error. The chain combines TRBV11-2 with TRBJ2-3, with TRBD2 matching over 9 bases. The CDR3 runs 18 residues. From germline, CDR1 is SGHAT and CDR2 FQNNGV. CDR3 in amino acids: CASSLAFAGGLISDTQYF. For the CDR3, the DNA is TGTGCCAGCAGCTTAGCCTTTGCGGGGGGGCTGATCTCAGATACACAGTATTTT.

Of note for this clonotype: This sequence may be a read error, since a much larger clone differs from it by one base. V is TRBV20-1 and J is TRBJ1-5; D possibly corresponds to TRBD1 (6 bases). The V and J ends lost 3 bases and 2 bases respectively, with 11 bases between them. The CDR3 sequence is 14 residues long. Per germline, CDR1 DFQATT and CDR2 SNEGSKA (reference sequence). CDR3: CSARWAGGNQPQHF. CDR3 nucleotide sequence: TGCAGTGCTAGGTGGGCAGGGGGCAATCAGCCCCAGCATTTT.

This clonotype was seen a handful of times. The chain has TRBV5-1 and TRBJ1-4; D is perhaps TRBD1 (6 bases). V lost 5 bases and J lost 8, with 22 bases in between. Germline CDR1 SGHRS, CDR2 YFSETQ. This CDR3 region has 16 residues. The CDR3 nucleotides are TGCGCCAGCAGTCAAACTCCCGGGTCTCAGGGGGAAAAACTGTTTTTT. This sequence encodes CASSQTPGSQGEKLFF.

At least ten counts were recorded for this clonotype. CDR3 region: CASSLTGHSNEAFF. The CDR3 DNA reads TGCGCCAGCAGCCTGACAGGACACTCCAATGAAGCTTTCTTT. This rearrangement joins TRBV5-1 to TRBJ1-1, with D perhaps TRBD1 (6 bases). V gave up 4 bases and J gave up 7 bases, with 17 bases separating them. The germline gives CDR1 SGHRS, CDR2 YFSETQ. The CDR3 covers 14 residues.

The V and J genes are TRBV20-1 and TRBJ1-5; the D is unclear. The germline V gene encodes CDR1 DFQATT and CDR2 SNEGSKA (reference sequence). The CDR3 loop spans 15 amino acids. The germline V and J ends were trimmed by 3 bases and 4 bases, with 16 bases remaining between them. The CDR3, as DNA: TGCAGTGCTAGGCCAAGGGATACCGTTAATCAGCCCCAGCATTTT. Protein product: CSARPRDTVNQPQHF.

The chain joins TRBV7-2 to TRBJ1-5, with D maybe TRBD1 (5 bases). CDR3 length: 14 amino acids. CDR1 is SGHTA, CDR2 FQGNSA, per germline. Trimming shortened V by 6 bases and J by 6 bases, and 15 bases separated the two germline ends. CDR3 sequence reads: CASSFDSLGQPQHF. The CDR3 bases are TGTGCCAGCAGTTTTGACAGTCTTGGTCAGCCCCAGCATTTT.

The chain's CDR3 is CASSLGPWTGRNYGYTF. The DNA of the CDR3 is TGTGCCAGCAGCTTAGGCCCTTGGACAGGGCGTAACTATGGCTACACCTTC. This rearrangement joins TRBV13 to TRBJ1-2; 8 bases align to TRBD1. V was clipped by 0 bases and J by 1 base; unmatched bases: 7. The CDR3 consists of 17 residues. In germline, CDR1 is PRHDT, CDR2 FYEKMQ (reference sequence).

This clonotype has more than one count but fewer than ten. The rearrangement joins TRBV5-6 to TRBJ1-4; D may be TRBD1 (6 bases). V was pared by 4 bases and J by 7 bases, with 17 bases between. This CDR3 comprises 15 residues. Germline assignment: CDR1 SGHDT and CDR2 YYEEEE. CDR3 in DNA: TGTGCCAGCAGCCCCGGGACTAGGGGGGCTGAAAAACTGTTTTTT. Translated, it gives CASSPGTRGAEKLFF.

This clonotype has more than one count but fewer than ten. This may come from a read error, since a much larger clone is one base off. This chain joins TRBV6-2 or TRBV6-3 and TRBJ2-7; tentatively, D is TRBD1 (6 bases). Trimming left V 7 bases short and J 2 bases short, with 21 bases between. In germline, CDR1 is MNHEY, CDR2 SVGEGT. The CDR3 is 16 amino acids. CDR3 sequence reads: CASMPSGGGGPYEQYF. CDR3 DNA sequence: TGTGCCAGCATGCCAAGTGGTGGGGGCGGGCCCTACGAGCAGTACTTC.

This chain connects TRBV12-3 or TRBV12-4 to TRBJ2-5; 8 nucleotides agree with TRBD2. The CDR3 is 15 residues long. Losses at the gene ends were 5 bases for V and 11 bases for J; bases not matched to a gene: 16. The CDR3 sequence is CASSLRRGGTDEQYF. The CDR3 region has the DNA TGTGCCAGCAGTCTCAGACGGGGGGGCACGGATGAGCAGTACTTC.

This rearrangement joins TRBV12-3 or TRBV12-4 to TRBJ1-4; the D gene is possibly TRBD1 (5 bases). The CDR3 contains 14 residues. The V and J ends lost 4 bases and 7 bases respectively, with 13 bases between them. CDR3 coding DNA: TGTGCCAGCAGTTACTCAGGGTCTGGTGAAAAACTGTTTTTT. Its translation: CASSYSGSGEKLFF.

Worth noting for this clonotype: A read error may explain this, as a much larger clone is one base away. J is TRBJ1-5 and V is TRBV19; no reliable D call. Germline CDR1 is LNHDA and CDR2 is SQIVND (reference sequence). CDR3 size: 13 residues. Written as DNA, the CDR3 is TGTGCCGGTAGTATCGGGGTCCGTCAGCCCCAGCATTTT. Translated, it gives CAGSIGVRQPQHF.

This chain joins TRBV5-1 and TRBJ1-1; TRBD1 matches at 8 bases. The V gene end was trimmed by 0 bases and the J gene end by 10 bases; junction bases not matched to a gene: 8. The CDR3 contains 14 residues. Looked up from germline, CDR1 is SGHRS and CDR2 is YFSETQ. CDR3: CASSLGGQAKVAFF. Here the CDR3 DNA reads TGCGCCAGCAGCTTGGGGGGACAGGCTAAAGTAGCTTTCTTT. Full variable domain (outside the CDR3, taken from reference TRBV5-1 and TRBJ1-1): KAGVTQTPRYLIKTRGQQVTLSCSPISGHRSVSWYQQTPGQGLQFLFEYFSETQRNKGNFPGRFSGRQFSNSRSEMNVSTLELGDSALYLCASSLGGQAKVAFFGQGTRLTVV.

This clonotype has a count of ten or more. The rearrangement joins TRBV30 to TRBJ1-5; no definite D call. The CDR3 covers 15 residues. CDR1 is GTSNPN and CDR2 is SVGIG in the germline V gene (reference sequence). The V end lost 2 bases, the J end lost 4 bases, and 15 bases lay between the germline ends. Here the CDR3 reads CAWSYQGRHNQPQHF. CDR3 DNA sequence: TGTGCCTGGAGTTATCAAGGACGGCATAATCAGCCCCAGCATTTT.

Only a few counts were recorded for this clonotype. The junction and the germline gene differ at one end; a read error may be behind it. The chain links TRBV20-1 to TRBJ2-1; 10 bases fit TRBD1. CDR1 DFQATT and CDR2 SNEGSKA come from the germline V gene (reference sequence). The CDR3 runs to 15 residues. The chain's CDR3 is CSASRQGASCNEQFF. The CDR3 nucleotides read TGCAGTGCTAGCCGACAGGGGGCCTCCTGCAATGAGCAGTTCTTC.

This clonotype appeared many times. This chain joins TRBV2 and TRBJ2-7, with a tentative D call TRBD1 (5 bases). The CDR3 is 11 residues long. CDR1 and CDR2 (germline): SNHLY, FYNNEI. V was shortened by 8 bases and J by 5 bases, with 10 bases between the two germline ends. The CDR3 sequence is CASRRGNEQYF. CDR3 nucleotide sequence: TGTGCCAGCCGTAGGGGAAACGAGCAGTACTTC.

The V and J genes are TRBV5-1 and TRBJ2-4; 9 bases are shared with TRBD1. Germline CDR1 SGHRS, CDR2 YFSETQ. V dropped 4 bases and J dropped 7; count of bases not matched to a gene: 6. The CDR3 is 14 amino acids. The CDR3 spells CASSRTGVGNIQYF. The CDR3 nucleotides read TGCGCCAGCAGCAGGACAGGGGTGGGCAACATTCAGTACTTC.

At least ten counts were recorded for this clonotype. The V gene is TRBV2, the J gene TRBJ2-3; a weak D match, TRBD2 (5 bases). Germline lookup yields CDR1 SNHLY and CDR2 FYNNEI. The CDR3 runs to 16 residues. The V end lost 3 bases, the J end lost 2 bases, and 15 bases lay between the germline ends. CDR3: CASSEKARTHTDTQYF. The CDR3 DNA is TGTGCCAGCAGTGAGAAGGCCCGGACTCACACAGATACGCAGTATTTT.

The V call is TRBV30, the J call TRBJ1-2; D is perhaps TRBD1 (5 bases). The germline V gene encodes CDR1 GTSNPN and CDR2 SVGIG (reference sequence). CDR3 length equals 15 residues. Trimming pared 8 bases from V and 2 bases from J, leaving 21 bases between. CDR3 loop: CALGDIVGANYGYTF. The CDR3 DNA reads as TGTGCCCTGGGAGACATCGTAGGGGCAAACTATGGCTACACCTTC.

This chain connects TRBV30 to TRBJ1-1; D is undetermined. Germline V CDR1 and CDR2: GTSNPN, SVGIG (reference sequence). This CDR3 region has 13 residues. Trimming stripped 2 bases from V and 1 base from J, with 8 bases between. This CDR3 reads CAWSRKPNTEAFF. The CDR3 DNA sequence: TGTGCCTGGAGTCGTAAGCCGAACACTGAAGCTTTCTTT. Based on the CDR3 plus reference TRBV30 and TRBJ1-1, the full variable domain is SQTIHQWPATLVQPVGSPLSLECTVEGTSNPNLYWYRQAAGRGLQLLFYSVGIGQISSEVPQNLSASRPQDRQFILSSKKLLLSDSGFYLCAWSRKPNTEAFFGQGTRLTVV.